This T cell receptor beta chain is drawn from a study of beta chain features in type 1 diabetes. Study results and caveats: PCR might pick shorter templates more often, in the same way for patients and controls.

The germline V gene has CDR1 DFQATT and CDR2 SNEGSKA (reference sequence). The CDR3 is made up of 11 amino acids. Around 120 mL of blood, on average, came from one heparinised draw per donor. This clone has a handful of counts. Its specificity is not known. Expressed TCRB transcripts were sequenced because the entire RNA isolate underwent reverse transcription. Repertoires were generated with immunoSEQ multiplex PCR, while TCRdb's copy carries only in-frame clones and drops some. Altogether around 200,000 clones are present, about 12% being singletons, with the ten largest covering less than 0.7%. The sequenced sample consisted of central memory CD4+ T cells from blood. V and J are TRBV20-1 and TRBJ2-5; possibly TRBD2 for D (5 bases). The sequence derives from a woman aged 18-30 years in good health. This chain's CDR3 is CRSGERETQYF. CDR3 nucleotides: TGCAGGTCCGGGGAGCGGGAGACCCAGTACTTC.